Following are 8 T cell receptor beta chains from one sample sequenced in a study of blood T cell repertoires in COVID-19. Generated by immunoSEQ multiplex PCR, the TCRdb table keeps only in-frame clones and is missing some. The profile shows about 310,000 clones, roughly 90% of them singletons. The sequenced material came from peripheral blood. The receptors originated from a young man with active or convalescent COVID-19.

V is TRBV6-5 and J is TRBJ2-1, with D perhaps matching TRBD2 (6 bases). The CDR3 has 16 amino acids. From germline, CDR1 is MNHEY and CDR2 SVGAGI. Trimming left V 3 bases short and J 0 bases short, with 12 bases between. Here the CDR3 reads CASSYGGASSYNEQFF. The CDR3 coding sequence is TGTGCCAGCAGTTATGGCGGGGCGAGCTCCTACAATGAGCAGTTCTTC.

CDR3 DNA sequence: TGCGCCAGCAGCTCGGGGACAGGACAAGAGACCCAGTACTTC. Protein product: CASSSGTGQETQYF. The chain links TRBV5-1 to TRBJ2-5; TRBD1 matches at 8 bases. The CDR3 is 14 residues long. Losses at the gene ends were 3 bases for V and 2 bases for J; bases not matched to a gene: 3. Germline CDR1 SGHRS, CDR2 YFSETQ.

The count of this clone is one. The chain joins TRBV6-4 to TRBJ2-1; 9 bases are a match to TRBD1. The CDR3 loop spans 15 amino acids. CDR1 is MRHNA, CDR2 SNTAGT, per germline. V lost 5 bases and J lost 4; bases outside the gene matches: 6. The CDR3 coding sequence is TGTGCCAGCAGTTCTACCGGGACAGGGTACAATGAGCAGTTCTTC. This translates into CASSSTGTGYNEQFF.

This chain links TRBV13 with TRBJ2-1, with 7 bases fitting TRBD2. The CDR3 consists of 16 residues. Germline V gene data show CDR1 as PRHDT and CDR2 as FYEKMQ (reference sequence). Germline trimming cut 6 bases from V and 0 bases from J; bases unmatched to any gene: 8. The CDR3 spells CASSSGGGSSYNEQFF. The DNA of the CDR3 is TGTGCCAGCAGTAGTGGCGGGGGAAGCTCCTACAATGAGCAGTTCTTC.

The chain recombines TRBV5-6 with TRBJ2-3, with 9 bases that match TRBD1. The CDR3 has 15 amino acids. V dropped 1 base and J dropped 5; count of bases not matched to a gene: 5. Looked up from germline, CDR1 is SGHDT and CDR2 is YYEEEE. The CDR3, as DNA: TGTGCCAGCAGCTTGAGAGGACAGGGGATAGATACGCAGTATTTT. Translated, it gives CASSLRGQGIDTQYF. The full variable domain, with the rest looked up from reference TRBV5-6 and TRBJ2-3, is DAGVTQSPTHLIKTRGQQVTLRCSPKSGHDTVSWYQQALGQGPQFIFQYYEEEERQRGNFPDRFSGHQFPNYSSELNVNALLLGDSALYLCASSLRGQGIDTQYFGPGTRLTVL.

The V gene is TRBV6-5, the J gene TRBJ1-4, with 10 bases identical to TRBD1. Germline CDR1 reads MNHEY; CDR2 reads SVGAGI. V was pared by 4 bases and J by 8 bases, with 10 bases of the junction left unmatched. The CDR3 extends over 16 amino acids. CDR3 coding DNA: TGTGCCAGCAGTTTCCAGACAGGGGGCGCTTACGAAAAACTGTTTTTT. It yields the protein CASSFQTGGAYEKLFF.

The chain joins TRBV3-1 (or the pseudogene TRBV3-2) to TRBJ2-2, with D maybe TRBD2 (6 bases). Germline CDR1 reads LGHDT; CDR2 reads YNNKEL (reference sequence). Trimming cost V 5 bases and J 2 bases, with 9 bases left between them. The CDR3 spans 14 residues. DNA of the CDR3: TGTGCCAGCAGCAACGGACTAAACACCGGGGAGCTGTTTTTT. Its translation is CASSNGLNTGELFF.

The chain employs TRBV21-1 and TRBJ1-5; TRBD1, the table's D call, lacks a check against the DNA. TRBV21-1 is termed a pseudogene. CDR3 size: 16 residues. As DNA, the CDR3 is TGTGCCAGCAGCAAAGGGGACACCTGGGGCAATCAGCCCCAGCATTTT. Translated: CASSKGDTWGNQPQHF.